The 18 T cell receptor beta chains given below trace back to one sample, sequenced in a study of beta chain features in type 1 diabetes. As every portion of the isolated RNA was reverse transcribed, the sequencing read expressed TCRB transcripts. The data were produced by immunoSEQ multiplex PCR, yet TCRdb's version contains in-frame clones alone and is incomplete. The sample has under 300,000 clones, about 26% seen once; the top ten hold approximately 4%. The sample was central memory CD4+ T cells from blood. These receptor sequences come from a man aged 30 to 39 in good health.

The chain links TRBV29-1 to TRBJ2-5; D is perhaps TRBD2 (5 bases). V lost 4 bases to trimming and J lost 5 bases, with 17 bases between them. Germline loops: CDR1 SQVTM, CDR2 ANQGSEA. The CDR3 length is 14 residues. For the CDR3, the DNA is TGCAGCGTTGGATCCAGCGAGAGGGCGGAGACCCAGTACTTC. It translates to CSVGSSERAETQYF.

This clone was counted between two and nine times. The CDR3 sequence: CASSLALNAMNTEAFF. The CDR3 DNA reads TGTGCCAGCAGCTTAGCGTTAAACGCGATGAACACTGAAGCTTTCTTT. This chain joins TRBV7-8 and TRBJ1-1; D uncertain. CDR1 is SGHVS and CDR2 is FQNEAQ in the germline V gene. Trimming took 0 bases from V and 0 from J, leaving 11 bases between them. CDR3 size: 16 residues. The whole variable domain, filled in from reference TRBV7-8 and TRBJ1-1, reads GAGVSQSPRYKVAKRGQDVALRCDPISGHVSLFWYQQALGQGPEFLTYFQNEAQLDKSGLPSDRFFAERPEGSVSTLKIQRTQQEDSAVYLCASSLALNAMNTEAFFGQGTRLTVV.

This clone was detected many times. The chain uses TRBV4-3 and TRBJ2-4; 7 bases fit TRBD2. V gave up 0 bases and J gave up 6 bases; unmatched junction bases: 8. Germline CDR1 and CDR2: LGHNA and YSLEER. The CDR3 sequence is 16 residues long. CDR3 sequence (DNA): TGCGCCAGCAGCCAAGATCTTGACGGGAGGTTAAACATTCAGTACTTC. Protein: CASSQDLDGRLNIQYF.

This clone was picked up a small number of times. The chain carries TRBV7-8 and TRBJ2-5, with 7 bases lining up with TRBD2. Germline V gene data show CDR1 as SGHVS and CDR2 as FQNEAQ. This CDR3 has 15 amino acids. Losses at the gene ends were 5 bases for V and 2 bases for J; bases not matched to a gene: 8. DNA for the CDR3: TGTGCCAGCAGCACCGGTAGCGGGCCTCAAGAGACCCAGTACTTC. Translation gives CASSTGSGPQETQYF.

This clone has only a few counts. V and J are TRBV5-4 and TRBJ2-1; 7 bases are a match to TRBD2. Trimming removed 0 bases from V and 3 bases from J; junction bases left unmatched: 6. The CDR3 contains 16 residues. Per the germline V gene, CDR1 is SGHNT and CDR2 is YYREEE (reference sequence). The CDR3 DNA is TGTGCCAGCAGCTTGGCGCGGGGACTAAACTACAATGAGCAGTTCTTC. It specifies CASSLARGLNYNEQFF. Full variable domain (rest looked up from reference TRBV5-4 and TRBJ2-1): ETGVTQSPTHLIKTRGQQVTLRCSSQSGHNTVSWYQQALGQGPQFIFQYYREEENGRGNFPPRFSGLQFPNYSSELNVNALELDDSALYLCASSLARGLNYNEQFFGPGTRLTVL.

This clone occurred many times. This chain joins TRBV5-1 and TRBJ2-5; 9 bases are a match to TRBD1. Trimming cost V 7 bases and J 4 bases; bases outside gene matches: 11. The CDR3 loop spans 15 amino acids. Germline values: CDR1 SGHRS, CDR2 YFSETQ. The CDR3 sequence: CASYAGQGNRETQYF. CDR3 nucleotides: TGCGCCAGCTATGCAGGACAGGGGAACCGAGAGACCCAGTACTTC.

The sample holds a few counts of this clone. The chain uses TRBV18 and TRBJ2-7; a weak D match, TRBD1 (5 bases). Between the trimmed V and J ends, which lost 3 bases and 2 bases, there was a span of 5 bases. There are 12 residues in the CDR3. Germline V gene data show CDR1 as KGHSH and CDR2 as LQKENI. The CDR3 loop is CASSPTAYEQYF. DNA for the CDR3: TGTGCCAGCTCACCGACAGCCTACGAGCAGTACTTC.

In nucleotides, the CDR3 is TGTGCCAGCAGTTACAGCGGGAGGGATGCAGATACGCAGTATTTT. Protein: CASSYSGRDADTQYF. The chain recombines TRBV6-5 with TRBJ2-3; 10 bases are a match to TRBD2. Germline CDR1 MNHEY, CDR2 SVGAGI. The ends lost 2 bases at V and 4 bases at J; junction bases unmatched: 3. The CDR3 loop spans 15 amino acids.

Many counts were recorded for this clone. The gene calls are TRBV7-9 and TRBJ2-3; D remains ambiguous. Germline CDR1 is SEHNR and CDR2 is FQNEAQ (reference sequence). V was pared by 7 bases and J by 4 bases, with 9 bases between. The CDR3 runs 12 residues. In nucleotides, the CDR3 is TGTGCCAGCACCCCGCTTGCAGATACGCAGTATTTT. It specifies CASTPLADTQYF.

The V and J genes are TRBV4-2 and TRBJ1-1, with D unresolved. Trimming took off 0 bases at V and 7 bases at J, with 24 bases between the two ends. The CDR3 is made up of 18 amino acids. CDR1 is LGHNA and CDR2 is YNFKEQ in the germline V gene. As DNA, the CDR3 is TGTGCCAGCAGCCAAGATATTAGACTCCCCAATGGAGAGAATGAAGCTTTCTTT. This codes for CASSQDIRLPNGENEAFF.

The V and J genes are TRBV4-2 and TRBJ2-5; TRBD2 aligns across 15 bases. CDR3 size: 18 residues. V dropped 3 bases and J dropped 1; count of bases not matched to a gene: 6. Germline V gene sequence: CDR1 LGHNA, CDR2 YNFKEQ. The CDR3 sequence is CASSQTPGLAGGQETQYF. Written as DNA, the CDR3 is TGTGCCAGCAGCCAGACACCGGGACTAGCGGGGGGCCAAGAGACCCAGTACTTC.

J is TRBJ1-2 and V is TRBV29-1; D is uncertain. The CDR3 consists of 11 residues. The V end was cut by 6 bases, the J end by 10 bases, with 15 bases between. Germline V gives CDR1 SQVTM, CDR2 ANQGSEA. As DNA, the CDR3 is TGCAGCGTGCGGTCGTCGGGTGACTACACCTTC. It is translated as CSVRSSGDYTF.

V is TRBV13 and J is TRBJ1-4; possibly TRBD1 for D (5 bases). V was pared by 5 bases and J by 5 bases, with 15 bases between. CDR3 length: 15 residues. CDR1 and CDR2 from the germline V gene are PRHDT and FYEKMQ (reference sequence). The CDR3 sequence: CASSTGGGRNEKLFF. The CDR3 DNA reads TGTGCCAGCAGCACAGGAGGTGGGAGGAATGAAAAACTGTTTTTT.

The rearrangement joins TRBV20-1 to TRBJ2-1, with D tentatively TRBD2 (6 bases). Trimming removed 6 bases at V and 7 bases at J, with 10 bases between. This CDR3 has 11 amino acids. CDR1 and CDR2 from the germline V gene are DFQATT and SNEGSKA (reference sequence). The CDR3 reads CSARAGNEQFF. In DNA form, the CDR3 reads TGCAGTGCCAGGGCGGGGAATGAGCAGTTCTTC.

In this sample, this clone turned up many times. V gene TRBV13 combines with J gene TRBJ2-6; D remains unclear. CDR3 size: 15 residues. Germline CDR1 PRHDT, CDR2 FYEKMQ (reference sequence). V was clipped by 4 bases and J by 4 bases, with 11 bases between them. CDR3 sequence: CASSSPFSGANVLTF. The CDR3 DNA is TGTGCCAGCAGCTCACCCTTTTCCGGGGCCAACGTCCTGACTTTC.

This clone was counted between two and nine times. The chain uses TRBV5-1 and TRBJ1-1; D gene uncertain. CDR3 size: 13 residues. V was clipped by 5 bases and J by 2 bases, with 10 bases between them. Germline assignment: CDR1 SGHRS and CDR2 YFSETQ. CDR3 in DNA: TGCGCCAGCAGTTCCGGGAAAAACACTGAAGCTTTCTTT. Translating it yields CASSSGKNTEAFF.

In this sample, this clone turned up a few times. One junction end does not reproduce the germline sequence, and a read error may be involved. The CDR3 protein is CSAPKYSEQFF. The CDR3 DNA reads as TGCAGTGCTCCGAAATACAGTGAGCAGTTCTTC. J is TRBJ2-1 and V is TRBV20-1; D gene unclear. The CDR3 totals 11 residues. Germline V gives CDR1 DFQATT, CDR2 SNEGSKA (reference sequence).

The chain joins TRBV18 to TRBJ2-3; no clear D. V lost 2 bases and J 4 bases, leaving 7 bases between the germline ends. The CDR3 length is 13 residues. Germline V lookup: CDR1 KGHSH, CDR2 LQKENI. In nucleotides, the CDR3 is TGTGCCAGCTCACCAGGGGTTCCAGATACGCAGTATTTT. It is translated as CASSPGVPDTQYF.